Shown below are 15 T cell receptor beta chains from a single sample sequenced in a study of T-cell reconstitution after alpha-beta-depleted transplantation in children. TCRbeta library construction was performed incorporating unique molecular identifiers. TCRdb re-analysed the PCR reads in MiXCR, keeping a single row per CDR3 protein. The profile shows 200,000 to 300,000 distinct CDR3 sequences, about 26% of them singletons. Sample: PBMCs, taken before TCRalphabeta/CD19-depleted stem cell transplant. The source is a girl aged 2 to 9 with Fanconi anemia, due to receive a stem cell transplant.

This clonotype occurred many times. The rearrangement joins TRBV6-4 to TRBJ2-1; 8 nucleotides align to TRBD2. V was clipped by 5 bases and J by 0 bases; unmatched bases: 21. The CDR3 sequence is 21 residues long. CDR1 is MRHNA, CDR2 SNTAGT, per germline. CDR3 sequence: CASSPADSVLLAVSSYNEQFF. CDR3 nucleotide sequence: TGTGCCAGCAGTCCGGCGGACTCCGTGTTACTAGCGGTTAGCTCCTACAATGAGCAGTTCTTC.

The genes are TRBV29-1 and TRBJ2-7, with 7 bases matching TRBD1. The CDR3 covers 15 residues. Germline loops: CDR1 SQVTM, CDR2 ANQGSEA. V gave up 7 bases and J gave up 1 base; unmatched junction bases: 13. The DNA for the CDR3 is TGCAGCGCTGGCCCCTCCCGGGACAGATCCTACGAGCAGTACTTC. Its protein product is CSAGPSRDRSYEQYF.

The rearrangement uses TRBV2 and TRBJ2-7; D gene uncertain. Germline V lookup: CDR1 SNHLY, CDR2 FYNNEI. The CDR3 sequence is 14 residues long. Trimming removed 4 bases at V and 6 bases at J, with 16 bases between. The CDR3 DNA reads as TGTGCCAGCAGTGTAGTCAACAGAATCAGCGAGCAGTACTTC. Protein: CASSVVNRISEQYF. The full variable domain, with the rest looked up from reference TRBV2 and TRBJ2-7, is EPEVTQTPSHQVTQMGQEVILRCVPISNHLYFYWYRQILGQKVEFLVSFYNNEISEKSEIFDDQFSVERPDGSNFTLKIRSTKLEDSAMYFCASSVVNRISEQYFGPGTRLTVT.

The sample holds many counts of this clonotype. The rearrangement uses TRBV7-2 and TRBJ2-3; D is unresolved. The CDR3 has 13 residues. Trimming cost V 5 bases and J 0 bases, with 6 bases left between them. CDR1 is SGHTA and CDR2 is FQGNSA in the germline V gene. The DNA for the CDR3 is TGTGCCAGCAGCCTCCAAAGCACAGATACGCAGTATTTT. Encoded protein: CASSLQSTDTQYF.

The CDR3 sequence is CASSLSVLAGDYNEQFF. The CDR3 nucleotides are TGTGCCAGCAGTTTATCTGTGCTAGCGGGGGATTACAATGAGCAGTTCTTC. This chain uses TRBV12-3 or TRBV12-4 with TRBJ2-1; TRBD2 matches 10 bases. The ends lost 2 bases at V and 4 bases at J; junction bases unmatched: 8. The CDR3 extends over 17 amino acids.

This clonotype has more than one count but fewer than ten. The chain is built from TRBV5-1 and TRBJ2-7, with 11 bases aligning to TRBD1. The V and J ends lost 7 bases and 4 bases, in that order; junction bases with no gene match: 1. Germline values: CDR1 SGHRS, CDR2 YFSETQ. The CDR3 loop spans 12 amino acids. The CDR3 bases are TGCGCCAGCGGACAGGGGGCTTACGAGCAGTACTTC. Amino acid sequence: CASGQGAYEQYF.

This sequence joins TRBV12-3 or TRBV12-4 and TRBJ2-3; 9 positions match TRBD2. Trimming removed 3 bases from V and 5 bases from J; junction bases left unmatched: 6. This CDR3 comprises 15 residues. The CDR3 DNA reads as TGTGCCAGCAGTTTTGCGGGGGGGGCGGGAGATACGCAGTATTTT. Its translation: CASSFAGGAGDTQYF.

This clonotype was seen ten or more times. The V and J genes are TRBV12-3 or TRBV12-4 and TRBJ1-1; 9 nucleotides line up with TRBD1. This CDR3 region has 18 residues. The ends lost 3 bases at V and 0 bases at J; junction bases unmatched: 11. The CDR3 DNA reads TGTGCCAGCAGTTTTCCGGGACAGGGAAGGGTCATGAACACTGAAGCTTTCTTT. It specifies CASSFPGQGRVMNTEAFF.

This clonotype showed up just a few times. DNA of the CDR3: TGCAGCGCCCCGGGAGAGACCCAGTACTTC. As protein: CSAPGETQYF. The rearrangement links TRBV29-1 to TRBJ2-5, with D unclear. The length of the CDR3 is 10 residues. Trimming took off 7 bases at V and 4 bases at J, with 7 bases between the two ends. Germline V gives CDR1 SQVTM, CDR2 ANQGSEA.

The table lists this clonotype with many counts. The chain is built from TRBV10-3 and TRBJ2-7, with 7 bases aligning to TRBD1. The CDR3 length is 13 residues. The germline V gene has CDR1 ENHRY and CDR2 SYGVKD. Trimming at V came to 3 bases and at J to 2 bases, leaving 1 base not matched to a gene. CDR3 DNA: TGTGCCATCAGTGACGACAGGGCCTACGAGCAGTACTTC. This codes for CAISDDRAYEQYF.

The rearrangement uses TRBV18 and TRBJ2-1; TRBD2 matches 10 bases. CDR3 size: 16 residues. Trimming at V came to 3 bases and at J to 6 bases, leaving 8 bases not matched to a gene. The germline CDR1 and CDR2 sequences are KGHSH and LQKENI. This CDR3 reads CASSPRTSGDLNEQFF. The CDR3 coding sequence is TGTGCCAGCTCACCTAGAACTAGCGGGGATCTCAATGAGCAGTTCTTC. The full variable domain, completed using reference TRBV18 and TRBJ2-1, is NAGVMQNPRHLVRRRGQEARLRCSPMKGHSHVYWYRQLPEEGLKFMVYLQKENIIDESGMPKERFSAEFPKEGPSILRIQQVVRGDSAAYFCASSPRTSGDLNEQFFGPGTRLTVL.

The gene calls are TRBV20-1 and TRBJ2-2; the D gene is possibly TRBD2 (6 bases). Germline loops: CDR1 DFQATT, CDR2 SNEGSKA (reference sequence). The CDR3 covers 15 residues. The V end lost 3 bases, the J end lost 0 bases, and 11 bases lay between the germline ends. The CDR3 sequence is CSASSGKPNTGELFF. As DNA, the CDR3 is TGCAGTGCTAGTAGCGGCAAGCCGAACACCGGGGAGCTGTTTTTT.

The chain recombines TRBV6-2 or TRBV6-3 with TRBJ2-1; D gene uncertain. The germline V and J ends were trimmed by 6 bases and 0 bases, with 12 bases remaining between them. Germline CDR1 reads MNHEY; CDR2 reads SVGEGT. The CDR3 length is 15 residues. The CDR3 DNA sequence: TGTGCCAGCAGCACCAGGAAATACTCCTACAATGAGCAGTTCTTC. Translation gives CASSTRKYSYNEQFF.

In its sample, this clonotype was seen many times. The rearrangement uses TRBV20-1 and TRBJ1-1, with D hard to call. Germline CDR1 is DFQATT and CDR2 is SNEGSKA (reference sequence). The ends were cut back, 3 bases at V and 8 bases at J, with 10 bases in the middle. The CDR3 has 11 amino acids. The chain's CDR3 is CSARIANEAFF. DNA of the CDR3: TGCAGTGCTAGGATCGCAAACGAAGCTTTCTTT.

V gene TRBV20-1 combines with J gene TRBJ2-1, with a tentative D call TRBD2 (5 bases). The germline CDR1 and CDR2 sequences are DFQATT and SNEGSKA (reference sequence). V was clipped by 6 bases and J by 4 bases, with 19 bases between them. CDR3 length equals 15 residues. CDR3 amino acids: CSARPGGLIYNEQFF. The CDR3 nucleotides are TGCAGTGCCCGCCCAGGAGGACTTATTTACAATGAGCAGTTCTTC.